This T cell receptor (beta chain) was captured by sequencing in a study of cytotoxic CD8 clonotypes in ibrutinib-treated CLL. The CDR3 sequence is 16 residues long. Germline V gene sequence: CDR1 MNHEY, CDR2 SVGAGI. V lost 0 bases to trimming and J lost 2 bases; unmatched junction nucleotides: 7. Study results and limitations: Clonality grew at ibrutinib response; at progression, it decreased back toward baseline.

Assay used: immunoSEQ multiplex PCR; TCRdb lists only in-frame clones, some missing. The repertoire holds some 130,000 clones, about 75% seen once, with just over 5% in the top ten. This clone was found once. The antigen is unknown. This sequence originates from a human donor with chronic lymphocytic leukemia. The chain combines TRBV6-5 with TRBJ2-7; 7 bases align to TRBD1. Specimen: PBMCs, collected after 24 months of ibrutinib treatment. In nucleotides, the CDR3 is TGTGCCAGCAGTTACTCGGTCGCCGGGACAGCCTACGAGCAGTACTTC. Encoded protein: CASSYSVAGTAYEQYF.